This T cell receptor beta chain appears in the sequencing data of a study of blood T cell repertoires in COVID-19. Study at large: Spain, Italy and the United States supplied samples that represented acute and convalescent COVID-19. T cells, B-cell-depleted T cells, or PBMCs supplied cDNA or gDNA.

Trimming pared 3 bases from V and 0 bases from J, leaving 9 bases between. CDR1 and CDR2 from the germline V gene are LNHDA and SQIVND (reference sequence). CDR3 size: 15 residues. In the authors' workflow: Quantification of nucleated cells was approximated via reference gene primer amplification. Clones were sequenced by immunoSEQ multiplex PCR, and TCRdb holds only the in-frame ones, with some missing. V, J and clone size derive from that table, while D and trimming were established from the DNA sequence. The sample yields roughly 150,000 clones, approximately 80% seen once. The sequence came from a woman aged 45-60 years with acute or convalescent COVID-19. The sample consisted of peripheral blood. V and J are TRBV19 and TRBJ1-3, with D hard to call. CDR3 sequence: CASSMTDTSGNTIYF. In nucleotides, the CDR3 is TGTGCCAGTAGTATGACCGACACCTCTGGAAACACCATATATTTT.